This T cell receptor beta chain originates from a study of cytomegalovirus exposure and HLA in healthy donors. Germline V CDR1 and CDR2: LNHDA, SQIVND (reference sequence). The ends lost 4 bases at V and 6 bases at J; junction bases unmatched: 7. This CDR3 region has 14 residues. Sequencing was performed with immunoSEQ multiplex PCR; in TCRdb, only in-frame clones are kept and a portion is missing. The sample consists of some 99,000 clones, 88% of them appearing once. The chain has TRBV19 and TRBJ2-3, with 7 bases that match TRBD1. This clonotype was obtained from a woman under 30 in good health and CMV-seronegative. Material: PBMCs. The CDR3, as DNA: TGTGCCAGTAGTACAACGACAGGGCCGGATACGCAGTATTTT. Amino acids: CASSTTTGPDTQYF. Combining the CDR3 with reference TRBV19 and TRBJ2-3 gives the whole variable domain DGGITQSPKYLFRKEGQNVTLSCEQNLNHDAMYWYRQDPGQGLRLIYYSQIVNDFQKGDIAEGYSVSREKKESFPLTVTSAQKNPTAFYLCASSTTTGPDTQYFGPGTRLTVL.